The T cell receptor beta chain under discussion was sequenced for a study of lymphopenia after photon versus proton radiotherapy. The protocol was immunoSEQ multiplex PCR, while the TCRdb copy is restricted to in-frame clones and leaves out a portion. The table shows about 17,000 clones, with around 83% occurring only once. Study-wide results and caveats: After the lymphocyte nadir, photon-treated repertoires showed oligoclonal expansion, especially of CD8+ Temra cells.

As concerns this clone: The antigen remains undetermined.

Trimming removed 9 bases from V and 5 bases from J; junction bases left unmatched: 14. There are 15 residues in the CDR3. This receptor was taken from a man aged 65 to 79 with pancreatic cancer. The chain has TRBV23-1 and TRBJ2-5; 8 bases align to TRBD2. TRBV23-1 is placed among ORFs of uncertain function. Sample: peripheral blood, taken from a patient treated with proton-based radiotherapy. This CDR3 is CARQKNGRARETQYF. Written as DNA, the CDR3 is TGCGCCAGGCAAAAGAACGGGAGGGCCAGGGAGACCCAGTACTTC.